This TCR beta chain was documented in a study of CD8 T cells in Susac syndrome. CDR3 length: 13 residues. V shed 6 bases and J shed 4 bases, with 11 bases lying between them. The RNA, roughly 0.45 to 1 ug, was put through reverse transcription using random hexamers. The amplification used immunoSEQ multiplex PCR on TCR beta CDR3; it spanned 54 Vbeta and 13 Jbeta. TCRdb reprocessed the immunoSEQ multiplex PCR reads with MiXCR, giving one entry per CDR3 protein. In the table there are more than 65,000 distinct CDR3 sequences, about 94% of which are singletons. TEMRA cells were FACS-enriched and CD8+ and CD4+ T cells negatively isolated.

The V gene is TRBV12-3 or TRBV12-4, the J gene TRBJ2-3; D is uncertain. This sequence originates from a human donor with multiple sclerosis. The sequencing input was CD8+ T cells from PBMCs. The CDR3 DNA is TGTGCCAGCAGCCCTGGACGGCCAGATACGCAGTATTTT. This encodes CASSPGRPDTQYF.